The 29 T cell receptor beta chains in this list originate from one sample, sequenced in a study of T cell repertoires in cytomegalovirus infection. From the reads, TCRdb called clonotypes with MiXCR, one entry per CDR3 protein. Of around 800,000 distinct CDR3 sequences in the sample, 32% were seen once. No antigens are known for them. This specimen consisted of cultured CD8+ T cells from PBMCs, obtained from culture after CMV antigen stimulation. The receptors here all came from a human donor in good health (CMV status not recorded). Some clones in this sample may be carry-over from other donors' samples.

The chain has TRBV7-8 and TRBJ1-1; 7 bases map to TRBD1. The CDR3 runs 12 residues. The junction had 4 bases not matched to a gene; V was cut back by 5 bases and J by 7 bases. Germline V CDR1 and CDR2: SGHVS, FQNEAQ. Here the CDR3 DNA reads TGTGCCAGCAGCGACAGGGCCCATGAAGCTTTCTTT. Translation: CASSDRAHEAFF. The full variable domain, in which reference TRBV7-8 and TRBJ1-1 provide the parts outside the CDR3, is GAGVSQSPRYKVAKRGQDVALRCDPISGHVSLFWYQQALGQGPEFLTYFQNEAQLDKSGLPSDRFFAERPEGSVSTLKIQRTQQEDSAVYLCASSDRAHEAFFGQGTRLTVV.

The chain is built from TRBV19 and TRBJ1-5; tentatively, D is TRBD1 (5 bases). Germline values: CDR1 LNHDA, CDR2 SQIVND (reference sequence). CDR3 size: 12 residues. V was pared by 6 bases and J by 11 bases, with 14 bases between. CDR3 loop: CASRTVRGAQHF. CDR3 DNA: TGTGCCAGTAGAACCGTTAGAGGGGCCCAGCATTTT.

This clonotype has only a few counts. The chain joins TRBV7-3 to TRBJ1-5; D remains ambiguous. V was pared by 3 bases and J by 3 bases, with 12 bases between. This CDR3 region has 15 residues. The V gene's germline CDR1 is SGHTA and CDR2 FQGTGA. The CDR3 is CASSFPAFYNQPQHF. The CDR3 DNA reads as TGTGCCAGCAGCTTCCCAGCCTTCTACAATCAGCCCCAGCATTTT. Based on the CDR3 plus reference TRBV7-3 and TRBJ1-5, the full variable domain is GAGVSQTPSNKVTEKGKYVELRCDPISGHTALYWYRQSLGQGPEFLIYFQGTGAADDSGLPNDRFFAVRPEGSVSTLKIQRTERGDSAVYLCASSFPAFYNQPQHFGDGTRLSIL.

This clonotype was picked up a small number of times. The chain uses TRBV6-5 and TRBJ1-1, with unresolved D. Trimming removed 2 bases at V and 0 bases at J, with 16 bases between. In germline, CDR1 is MNHEY, CDR2 SVGAGI. CDR3 length equals 17 residues. CDR3 bases: TGTGCCAGCAGTTACGAGAATAGCCCGCCGGTGAACACTGAAGCTTTCTTT. Translated: CASSYENSPPVNTEAFF.

This clonotype was picked up a small number of times. A junction boundary mismatches the germline segment, possibly from a read error. V and J are TRBV27 and TRBJ1-1; D gene unclear. Germline loops: CDR1 MNHEY, CDR2 SMNVEV (reference sequence). CDR3 size: 13 residues. The CDR3 loop is CTSSLGLNTEAFF. DNA of the CDR3: TGTACCAGCAGTTTAGGGCTGAACACTGAAGCTTTCTTT.

This clonotype was counted between two and nine times. The chain recombines TRBV7-9 with TRBJ2-1; 8 positions match TRBD1. The CDR3 runs 16 residues. With V trimmed by 5 bases and J by 3 bases, 9 bases remained unmatched. Germline V gene sequence: CDR1 SEHNR, CDR2 FQNEAQ (reference sequence). In DNA form, the CDR3 reads TGTGCCAGCAGCGGACAGGGCCCCGTCGTCTACAATGAGCAGTTCTTC. It yields the protein CASSGQGPVVYNEQFF. Full variable domain (remainder filled in from reference TRBV7-9 and TRBJ2-1): DTGVSQNPRHKITKRGQNVTFRCDPISEHNRLYWYRQTLGQGPEFLTYFQNEAQLEKSRLLSDRFSAERPKGSFSTLEIQRTEQGDSAMYLCASSGQGPVVYNEQFFGPGTRLTVL.

There are a few counts of this clonotype. The chain's CDR3 is CASSMGTGGGETQYF. CDR3 nucleotide sequence: TGTGCCAGCAGTATGGGGACAGGGGGCGGCGAGACCCAGTACTTC. The V gene is TRBV5-4, the J gene TRBJ2-5, with 12 bases aligning to TRBD1. V trimming: 5 bases; J trimming: 5 bases; junction bases outside the gene matches: 7. The CDR3 loop spans 15 amino acids. Germline CDR1 and CDR2: SGHNT and YYREEE (reference sequence).

The sample holds a few counts of this clonotype. One end of the junction fails to match germline, which may point to a read error. The chain is built from TRBV7-7 and TRBJ2-2; TRBD1 matches at 8 bases. This CDR3 contains 15 residues. Germline CDR1 and CDR2: SSHAT and FNYEAQ (reference sequence). CDR3 in amino acids: CASSDRGDDTGELFF. In DNA, the CDR3 is TGTGCTAGCAGCGACAGGGGTGACGACACCGGGGAGCTGTTTTTT.

This sequence joins TRBV27 and TRBJ2-1; D gene unclear. V lost 5 bases and J 4 bases, leaving 6 bases between the germline ends. Germline V CDR1 and CDR2: MNHEY, SMNVEV (reference sequence). This CDR3 is 12 amino acids long. The CDR3 nucleotides read TGTGCCAGCAGTGCTGTTTACAATGAGCAGTTCTTC. This sequence encodes CASSAVYNEQFF.

The chain employs TRBV7-9 and TRBJ1-6; 7 nucleotides agree with TRBD1. Germline V gene sequence: CDR1 SEHNR, CDR2 FQNEAQ (reference sequence). This CDR3 has 18 amino acids. The trim removed 8 bases at V and 0 bases at J, leaving 13 bases unmatched. CDR3 sequence reads: CASGGQVFGSSYNSPLHF. The CDR3 nucleotides read TGTGCCAGCGGAGGACAGGTTTTTGGGAGCTCCTATAATTCACCCCTCCACTTT. Full variable domain (missing parts from reference TRBV7-9 and TRBJ1-6): DTGVSQNPRHKITKRGQNVTFRCDPISEHNRLYWYRQTLGQGPEFLTYFQNEAQLEKSRLLSDRFSAERPKGSFSTLEIQRTEQGDSAMYLCASGGQVFGSSYNSPLHFGNGTRLTVT.

This clonotype was observed a handful of times. The chain couples TRBV4-1 to TRBJ1-1; D not certain. V gave up 2 bases and J gave up 5 bases, with 12 bases separating them. CDR3 length equals 14 residues. Looked up from germline, CDR1 is MGHRA and CDR2 is YSYEKL. In nucleotides, the CDR3 is TGCGCCAGCAGCCAATGGGGTGAGGGTACTGAAGCTTTCTTT. Residues: CASSQWGEGTEAFF.

Only one count was recorded for this clonotype. The J gene is TRBJ2-2, the V gene TRBV7-2; 12 nucleotides line up with TRBD2. The CDR3 is made up of 19 amino acids. Germline assignment: CDR1 SGHTA and CDR2 FQGNSA. With V trimmed by 4 bases and J by 5 bases, 14 bases remained unmatched. The DNA for the CDR3 is TGTACCAGCAGCTCAAACCTTGCTAGCGGGGGGGCCGGGACCGGGGAGCTGTTTTTT. As protein: CTSSSNLASGGAGTGELFF.

This chain uses TRBV27 with TRBJ2-7; D is possibly TRBD1 (6 bases). V lost 5 bases to trimming and J lost 5 bases, with 13 bases between them. CDR3 length equals 13 residues. Germline loops: CDR1 MNHEY, CDR2 SMNVEV (reference sequence). The CDR3 nucleotides read TGTGCCAGCAGTAGGACAGCCGGACACGAGCAGTACTTC. As protein: CASSRTAGHEQYF.

This clonotype was counted at least ten times. The chain combines TRBV7-9 with TRBJ2-3; the match to TRBD1 covers 7 bases. V shed 5 bases, J shed 0 bases, and the junction held 8 bases outside the gene matches. The germline CDR1 and CDR2 sequences are SEHNR and FQNEAQ (reference sequence). The CDR3 consists of 16 residues. In nucleotides, the CDR3 is TGTGCCAGCAGCCGGGGACAGCTTTATAGCACAGATACGCAGTATTTT. It yields the protein CASSRGQLYSTDTQYF.

The V gene is TRBV6-6, the J gene TRBJ2-7; no reliable D call. There are 15 residues in the CDR3. Germline V lookup: CDR1 MNHNY, CDR2 SVGAGI (reference sequence). V lost 0 bases and J lost 2, with 11 bases in between. The CDR3 reads CASSYSIGNAYEQYF. The CDR3 region has the DNA TGTGCCAGCAGTTACTCCATTGGGAATGCCTACGAGCAGTACTTC.

The sample holds a few counts of this clonotype. The chain couples TRBV28 to TRBJ2-7; a possible D gene is TRBD2 (6 bases). The V and J ends lost 1 base and 2 bases respectively, with 9 bases between them. CDR1 is MDHEN and CDR2 is SYDVKM in the germline V gene. The CDR3 spans 14 residues. This CDR3 is CASSLSGLAYEQYV. The CDR3 coding sequence is TGTGCCAGCAGTTTATCGGGACTGGCCTACGAGCAGTACGTC.

The chain links TRBV6-5 to TRBJ2-1; D gene ambiguous. CDR1 MNHEY and CDR2 SVGAGI come from the germline V gene. V was clipped by 2 bases and J by 9 bases, with 17 bases between them. This CDR3 contains 15 residues. As DNA, the CDR3 is TGTGCCAGCAGTTACAATCGATTCACATTAGTTGAGCAGTTCTTC. Its translation: CASSYNRFTLVEQFF.

This clonotype was found a few times. V gene TRBV7-9 combines with J gene TRBJ1-5; D perhaps matches TRBD1 (6 bases). V was clipped by 5 bases and J by 7 bases, with 9 bases between them. From germline, CDR1 is SEHNR and CDR2 FQNEAQ (reference sequence). The CDR3 length is 12 residues. CDR3 protein: CASSMQGQPQHF. CDR3 bases: TGTGCCAGCAGCATGCAGGGGCAGCCCCAGCATTTT.

In its sample, this clonotype was seen a few times. The chain combines TRBV6-2 or TRBV6-3 with TRBJ2-7; 8 bases match TRBD2. The junction had 6 bases not matched to a gene; V was cut back by 5 bases and J by 0 bases. This CDR3 contains 15 residues. Germline CDR1 and CDR2: MNHEY and SVGEGT. CDR3 DNA sequence: TGTGCCAGCAGTAGAGCGGGGGCAAGCTCCTACGAGCAGTACGTC. It codes for CASSRAGASSYEQYV.

This chain uses TRBV19 with TRBJ1-5, with D unclear. The CDR3 is made up of 16 amino acids. Germline CDR1 LNHDA, CDR2 SQIVND (reference sequence). Trimming removed 0 bases at V and 6 bases at J, with 15 bases between. CDR3 residues: CASSIDLVDRRQPQHF. CDR3 DNA: TGTGCCAGTAGTATAGATCTTGTCGATCGGCGTCAGCCCCAGCATTTT.

There are many counts of this clonotype. The chain links TRBV7-2 to TRBJ1-4; 7 nucleotides align to TRBD1. The CDR3 spans 15 residues. V trimming: 5 bases; J trimming: 5 bases; junction bases outside the gene matches: 8. Germline-derived CDR1 and CDR2 are SGHTA and FQGNSA. CDR3 in DNA: TGTGCCAGCAGCCGGAAACAGGGGACCAATGAAAAACTGTTTTTT. Its protein is CASSRKQGTNEKLFF. The full variable domain, rest sourced from reference TRBV7-2 and TRBJ1-4, is GAGVSQSPSNKVTEKGKDVELRCDPISGHTALYWYRQSLGQGLEFLIYFQGNSAPDKSGLPSDRFSAERTGGSVSTLTIQRTQQEDSAVYLCASSRKQGTNEKLFFGSGTQLSVL.

Details on this clonotype: Since a much larger clone is just one base distant, this may be a read error. The chain combines TRBV10-3 with TRBJ2-5, with TRBD1 identical over 8 bases. The CDR3 length is 13 residues. J gave up 5 bases and V 11 bases, and 10 bases lay outside the gene matches. From germline, CDR1 is ENHRY and CDR2 SYGVKD. CDR3 amino acids: CAGGQGTEETQYF. The CDR3 nucleotides read TGTGCCGGAGGACAGGGCACGGAGGAGACCCAGTACTTC.

J is TRBJ1-1 and V is TRBV27; a possible D gene is TRBD1 (5 bases). The germline gives CDR1 MNHEY, CDR2 SMNVEV (reference sequence). This CDR3 contains 14 residues. V lost 6 bases to trimming and J lost 4 bases, with 15 bases between them. In DNA, the CDR3 is TGTGCCAGCAGCCTTCCAGGGTTAGTCACTGAAGCTTTCTTT. It translates to CASSLPGLVTEAFF.

The J gene is TRBJ1-1, the V gene TRBV12-5; D is unresolved. The germline V gene encodes CDR1 LGHNT and CDR2 FRNRAP. Trimming took 6 bases from V and 4 from J, leaving 6 bases between them. This CDR3 comprises 11 residues. CDR3 DNA: TGTGCTAGTGGCGCTTTCACTGAAGCTTTCTTT. Amino acids: CASGAFTEAFF.

This clonotype came up a few times. The chain is built from TRBV27 and TRBJ1-6; D gene ambiguous. V was clipped by 4 bases and J by 8 bases, with 9 bases between them. The length of the CDR3 is 13 residues. Germline values: CDR1 MNHEY, CDR2 SMNVEV (reference sequence). CDR3 nucleotides: TGTGCCAGCAGTTATACAAGCTATTCACCCCTCCACTTT. Its translation: CASSYTSYSPLHF.

The chain employs TRBV28 and TRBJ2-2; unclear D gene. The CDR3 runs 15 residues. CDR1 is MDHEN and CDR2 is SYDVKM in the germline V gene. Trimming removed 3 bases from V and 4 bases from J, with 12 bases in between. For the CDR3, the DNA is TGTGCCAGCAGTTTGTCCGAGGCCCCCACCGGGGAGCTGTTTTTT. It yields the protein CASSLSEAPTGELFF.

This clonotype showed up just a few times. The V and J genes are TRBV28 and TRBJ1-5; TRBD1 is a possible D gene (6 bases). CDR3 size: 15 residues. CDR1 MDHEN and CDR2 SYDVKM come from the germline V gene. Deletions cut 6 bases from V and 4 bases from J, with 16 bases between. This CDR3 is CASSPPRGWNQPQHF. DNA of the CDR3: TGTGCCAGCAGCCCCCCGAGGGGGTGGAATCAGCCCCAGCATTTT.

The V call is TRBV10-3, the J call TRBJ2-1; 7 nucleotides align to TRBD2. The CDR3 totals 15 residues. CDR1 and CDR2 from the germline V gene are ENHRY and SYGVKD. J lost 6 bases, V lost 0 bases, and 5 bases had no gene match. The CDR3 spells CAISESTSALNEQFF. The CDR3 nucleotides read TGTGCCATCAGTGAGTCAACTAGCGCCCTCAATGAGCAGTTCTTC.

The chain carries TRBV4-1 and TRBJ1-5; unclear D gene. Germline V gene lookup returns CDR1 MGHRA and CDR2 YSYEKL. This CDR3 has 14 amino acids. Trimming removed 3 bases from V and 8 bases from J, with 14 bases in between. This chain's CDR3 is CASSHPGTEKPQHF. The CDR3 DNA follows: TGCGCCAGCAGCCACCCTGGCACAGAGAAGCCCCAGCATTTT.